The 20 T cell receptor beta chains in this list originate from one sample, sequenced in a study of shared clonotypes between healthy human individuals. Method: immunoSEQ multiplex PCR; TCRdb's copy keeps in-frame clones and lacks some. The data hold 2 million to 2.5 million clones, with just under 95% observed a single time. Specimen: naive CD4+ T cells from PBMCs. The subset is: CD45RA+ positively selected. Every receptor here comes from a man between 18 and 35 years old in good health. Some clones in this sample may be carry-over from other donors' samples.

Points on this clone: Other nucleotide sequences in the sample specify the same CDR3. The chain employs TRBV7-9 and TRBJ2-5; D call uncertain. Per the germline V gene, CDR1 is SEHNR and CDR2 is FQNEAQ (reference sequence). This CDR3 spans 12 amino acids. Deletions cut 1 base from V and 5 bases from J, with 5 bases between. The chain's CDR3 is CASSLVLETQYF. The CDR3 DNA reads as TGTGCCAGCAGCTTAGTACTGGAGACCCAGTACTTC.

Notes on this clone: This specimen includes other DNA sequences encoding the same CDR3. V and J are TRBV20-1 and TRBJ2-7; D is undetermined. The germline V gene has CDR1 DFQATT and CDR2 SNEGSKA (reference sequence). The CDR3 sequence is 10 residues long. V lost 6 bases and J lost 1, with 4 bases in between. The CDR3 loop reads CSAGSYEQYF. The DNA of the CDR3 is TGCAGTGCAGGATCCTACGAGCAGTACTTC.

The chain uses TRBV7-2 and TRBJ1-4, with a tentative D call TRBD1 (5 bases). Trimming removed 3 bases from V and 5 bases from J, with 10 bases in between. CDR3 length: 14 amino acids. Germline V lookup: CDR1 SGHTA, CDR2 FQGNSA. CDR3 sequence reads: CASSFVRGNEKLFF. In DNA, the CDR3 is TGTGCCAGCAGCTTTGTCCGGGGGAATGAAAAACTGTTTTTT. The full variable domain, with the rest looked up from reference TRBV7-2 and TRBJ1-4, is GAGVSQSPSNKVTEKGKDVELRCDPISGHTALYWYRQSLGQGLEFLIYFQGNSAPDKSGLPSDRFSAERTGGSVSTLTIQRTQQEDSAVYLCASSFVRGNEKLFFGSGTQLSVL.

The chain has TRBV18 and TRBJ2-3; D is possibly TRBD2 (6 bases). Looked up from germline, CDR1 is KGHSH and CDR2 is LQKENI. With 3 bases removed from V and 2 bases from J, the gap between germline ends came to 12 bases. There are 15 residues in the CDR3. As DNA, the CDR3 is TGTGCCAGCTCACCGGTAGCGGTGTCCACAGATACGCAGTATTTT. Its protein is CASSPVAVSTDTQYF.

The V and J genes are TRBV6-6 and TRBJ2-5; no clear D gene. This CDR3 has 14 amino acids. Trimming took 6 bases from V and 5 from J, leaving 16 bases between them. Germline V gives CDR1 MNHNY, CDR2 SVGAGI (reference sequence). The CDR3 sequence is CASSPGPQRETQYF. In DNA form, the CDR3 reads TGTGCCAGCAGCCCCGGACCGCAACGGGAGACCCAGTACTTC.

J is TRBJ1-4 and V is TRBV20-1; D is unresolved. The CDR3 consists of 11 residues. Between the trimmed V and J ends, which lost 5 bases and 13 bases, there was a span of 14 bases. Germline V lookup: CDR1 DFQATT, CDR2 SNEGSKA (reference sequence). CDR3 coding DNA: TGCAGTGCTGAAAGGCGCGTAGGACTGTTTTTT. It translates to CSAERRVGLFF.

The chain couples TRBV5-4 to TRBJ1-1; D call uncertain. The CDR3 is 13 residues long. Germline V gives CDR1 SGHNT, CDR2 YYREEE (reference sequence). V was trimmed by 0 bases and J by 7 bases, leaving 10 bases between them. The CDR3 nucleotides are TGTGCCAGCAGCTTGGGAGGGCCGGGTGAAGCTTTCTTT. This codes for CASSLGGPGEAFF.

The V call is TRBV2, the J call TRBJ1-4; maybe TRBD1 (5 bases). The CDR3 is made up of 13 amino acids. The germline gives CDR1 SNHLY, CDR2 FYNNEI. V lost 7 bases and J lost 8, with 14 bases in between. Here the CDR3 DNA reads TGTGCCAGCACGCGGGGGAGGGTAGAAAAACTGTTTTTT. Encoded protein: CASTRGRVEKLFF.

This rearrangement joins TRBV5-1 to TRBJ2-7; D perhaps matches TRBD1 (6 bases). The germline V gene encodes CDR1 SGHRS and CDR2 YFSETQ. Trimming shortened V by 4 bases and J by 0 bases, and 17 bases separated the two germline ends. CDR3 size: 16 residues. Written as DNA, the CDR3 is TGCGCCAGCAGCGTAATACAGGGCTGGAGCTCCTACGAGCAGTACTTC. Residues: CASSVIQGWSSYEQYF.

This rearrangement joins TRBV10-3 to TRBJ2-5, with D tentatively TRBD2 (6 bases). Germline V CDR1 and CDR2: ENHRY, SYGVKD. V was cut by 10 bases and J by 4 bases, with 16 bases left in between. The CDR3 contains 13 residues. The CDR3 loop is CATTRRVGETQYF. CDR3 nucleotides: TGTGCCACCACGAGGAGGGTTGGAGAGACCCAGTACTTC.

This chain links TRBV5-1 with TRBJ1-1; D is possibly TRBD1 (5 bases). The CDR3 spans 14 residues. V was clipped by 4 bases and J by 0 bases, with 10 bases between them. The germline V gene has CDR1 SGHRS and CDR2 YFSETQ. The CDR3 loop is CASSAGDVNTEAFF. CDR3 bases: TGCGCCAGCAGCGCGGGGGACGTGAACACTGAAGCTTTCTTT. Combining the CDR3 with reference TRBV5-1 and TRBJ1-1 gives the whole variable domain KAGVTQTPRYLIKTRGQQVTLSCSPISGHRSVSWYQQTPGQGLQFLFEYFSETQRNKGNFPGRFSGRQFSNSRSEMNVSTLELGDSALYLCASSAGDVNTEAFFGQGTRLTVV.

This clone has just one count. The chain uses TRBV18 and TRBJ1-2; the D is unclear. Per germline, CDR1 KGHSH and CDR2 LQKENI. This CDR3 spans 14 amino acids. V lost 6 bases, J lost 0 bases, and 11 bases lay in between. CDR3: CASSRDLANYGYTF. The CDR3, as DNA: TGTGCCAGCTCGCGGGATCTGGCTAACTATGGCTACACCTTC.

The rearrangement links TRBV14 to TRBJ2-5; TRBD2 is a possible D gene (6 bases). Deletions cut 0 bases from V and 7 bases from J, with 12 bases between. The length of the CDR3 is 14 residues. In germline, CDR1 is SGHDN, CDR2 FVKESK. The CDR3 is CASSQEGGRGTQYF. The CDR3 DNA is TGTGCCAGCAGCCAAGAGGGAGGCCGGGGGACCCAGTACTTC.

This chain uses TRBV6-1 with TRBJ2-4; 8 nucleotides align to TRBD2. After removal of 4 bases from V and 6 bases from J, the junction contained 2 bases not matched to a gene. This CDR3 has 13 residues. CDR1 is MNHNS, CDR2 SASEGT, per germline. The CDR3 here is CASSATSVNIQYF. CDR3 coding DNA: TGTGCCAGCAGTGCGACTAGCGTAAACATTCAGTACTTC.

V usage is TRBV7-2 and J usage is TRBJ2-1; TRBD2 might be the D (7 bases). There are 13 residues in the CDR3. Germline assignment: CDR1 SGHTA and CDR2 FQGNSA. V was trimmed by 6 bases and J by 9 bases, leaving 15 bases between them. CDR3 DNA sequence: TGTGCCAGCAGTTCCGAGGGAGGGGGTGAGCAGTTCTTC. It translates to CASSSEGGGEQFF.

The chain uses TRBV5-6 and TRBJ1-1; D remains ambiguous. Germline CDR1 is SGHDT and CDR2 is YYEEEE. The V end lost 0 bases, the J end lost 1 base, and 13 bases lay between the germline ends. The CDR3 has 16 amino acids. This CDR3 reads CASSLEVLGRNTEAFF. CDR3 bases: TGTGCCAGCAGCTTGGAGGTTCTTGGCAGGAACACTGAAGCTTTCTTT.

The rearrangement uses TRBV7-6 and TRBJ2-5, with TRBD2 matching over 11 bases. Germline-derived CDR1 and CDR2 are SGHVS and FNYEAQ. CDR3 size: 17 residues. With V trimmed by 0 bases and J by 7 bases, 10 bases remained unmatched. CDR3 region: CASSLALLAGGPGTQYF. In DNA form, the CDR3 reads TGTGCCAGCAGCTTAGCGCTCTTAGCGGGAGGGCCTGGGACCCAGTACTTC.

This chain joins TRBV6-6 and TRBJ1-2; D ambiguous. The CDR3 is 16 residues long. Per the germline V gene, CDR1 is MNHNY and CDR2 is SVGAGI (reference sequence). Between the trimmed V and J ends, which lost 5 bases and 0 bases, there was a span of 16 bases. CDR3 amino acids: CASSTLLPGANYGYTF. In DNA form, the CDR3 reads TGTGCCAGCAGTACGTTACTTCCGGGCGCTAACTATGGCTACACCTTC.

This rearrangement joins TRBV7-9 to TRBJ1-2; D possibly corresponds to TRBD1 (6 bases). CDR1 and CDR2 from the germline V gene are SEHNR and FQNEAQ (reference sequence). V lost 4 bases, J lost 3 bases, and 18 bases lay in between. The CDR3 is 16 amino acids. CDR3 coding DNA: TGTGCCAGCAGCTCCCTAGGGGGGGTCGCGGACTATGGCTACACCTTC. Translated: CASSSLGGVADYGYTF.

The V gene is TRBV7-9, the J gene TRBJ1-1, with 8 bases identical to TRBD1. V shed 5 bases, J shed 1 base, and the junction held 6 bases outside the gene matches. This CDR3 contains 15 residues. From germline, CDR1 is SEHNR and CDR2 FQNEAQ (reference sequence). Here the CDR3 DNA reads TGTGCCAGCAGCCCCAGACAGGGGCCGAACACTGAAGCTTTCTTT. Translation: CASSPRQGPNTEAFF.